The sequence of this T cell receptor (beta chain) was determined in a study of T cell repertoires in cytomegalovirus infection. The CDR3 runs 16 residues. V lost 6 bases and J 0 bases, leaving 17 bases between the germline ends. Germline V gene sequence: CDR1 MDHEN, CDR2 SYDVKM. Using its own MiXCR run on the reads, TCRdb lists one record per CDR3 protein. The table lists more than 650,000 distinct CDR3 sequences, roughly 35% of them singletons. The clonotype originates from a human donor in good health (CMV status not recorded). Some clones in this sample may be carry-over from other donors' samples. Sequencing used PBMCs. The rearrangement joins TRBV28 to TRBJ1-1; D might be TRBD1 (5 bases). CDR3 DNA: TGTGCCAGCAGAGAACTCGGGGGGGTCTTGAACACTGAAGCTTTCTTT. This sequence encodes CASRELGGVLNTEAFF.